The 5 T cell receptor beta chains below all came from one sample that was sequenced in a study of T cell changes during pregnancy in multiple sclerosis. Here immunoSEQ multiplex PCR was the method, and the copy in TCRdb shows in-frame clones only, minus some. The profile shows some 100,000 clones, about 90% of them singletons. The sequencing here drew on peripheral blood, taken in the second trimester of pregnancy. Every receptor here comes from a female donor with multiple sclerosis, enrolled in a pregnancy study.

V usage is TRBV7-2 and J usage is TRBJ2-3; 8 nucleotides match TRBD2. From germline, CDR1 is SGHTA and CDR2 FQGNSA. There are 15 residues in the CDR3. V shed 2 bases, J shed 4 bases, and the junction held 5 bases outside the gene matches. The CDR3 coding sequence is TGTGCCAGCAGCTTACTCGGGAGGGTCGCAGATACGCAGTATTTT. Protein: CASSLLGRVADTQYF.

This clone was found a few times. The chain employs TRBV7-9 and TRBJ1-4; no clear D. The CDR3 spans 14 residues. Germline V gene sequence: CDR1 SEHNR, CDR2 FQNEAQ (reference sequence). V was cut by 3 bases and J by 0 bases, with 5 bases left in between. CDR3 loop: CASSLAATNEKLFF. As DNA, the CDR3 is TGTGCCAGCAGCTTGGCAGCAACTAATGAAAAACTGTTTTTT.

This clone has more than one count but fewer than ten. The V and J genes are TRBV27 and TRBJ1-3; 10 bases line up with TRBD1. The J segment lost 5 bases and the V segment lost 6 bases, leaving 7 bases of the junction unmatched. The CDR3 consists of 15 residues. CDR1 and CDR2 (germline): MNHEY, SMNVEV (reference sequence). The CDR3 DNA reads as TGTGCCAGCAGGAAGACAGGGGGCATAAGAAACACCATATATTTT. It translates to CASRKTGGIRNTIYF.

The J gene is TRBJ1-2, the V gene TRBV6-6, with D possibly TRBD1 on 6 matching bases. CDR3 size: 15 residues. Germline CDR1 reads MNHNY; CDR2 reads SVGAGI (reference sequence). The V gene lost 7 bases and the J gene lost 13 bases, with 28 bases spanning the gap. The CDR3 DNA sequence: TGTGCCAGCATTCTCCAGGCGGGGGGCCTGGGTGGTTGCACCTTC. Translation: CASILQAGGLGGCTF.

The chain links TRBV28 to TRBJ2-7, with 8 positions matching TRBD2. The germline gives CDR1 MDHEN, CDR2 SYDVKM. V lost 6 bases to trimming and J lost 1 base; unmatched junction nucleotides: 8. This CDR3 is 15 amino acids long. The CDR3: CASRRGLAGSYEQYF. CDR3 DNA: TGTGCCAGCAGGCGCGGTTTAGCGGGATCCTACGAGCAGTACTTC.